Shown below are 32 T cell receptor beta chains from a single sample sequenced in a study of response to subunit inactivated influenza vaccine. Via MiXCR, TCRdb re-called the RT-PCR reads, giving one row per CDR3 protein. Of almost 250,000 distinct CDR3 sequences in the sample, more than 9% were seen once. The sequencing here drew on non-naive T cells sorted from PBMCs, taken 14 to 15 days before vaccination. The receptors shown here come from a middle-aged man who received an inactivated influenza vaccine.

This clonotype was detected many times. The rearrangement links TRBV28 to TRBJ2-7; the D gene is possibly TRBD1 (6 bases). The CDR3 runs 14 residues. Germline V gene lookup returns CDR1 MDHEN and CDR2 SYDVKM. V shed 6 bases and J shed 2 bases, with 14 bases lying between them. The CDR3: CASSSTGHTYEQYF. CDR3 sequence (DNA): TGTGCCAGCAGCTCGACAGGACATACCTACGAGCAGTACTTC.

This clonotype was seen at least ten times. The chain combines TRBV5-1 with TRBJ1-1, with D perhaps matching TRBD1 (6 bases). V was pared by 0 bases and J by 8 bases, with 14 bases between. Germline assignment: CDR1 SGHRS and CDR2 YFSETQ. This CDR3 contains 14 residues. CDR3 amino acids: CASSLAGTTGEAFF. DNA of the CDR3: TGCGCCAGCAGCTTGGCCGGGACAACGGGCGAAGCTTTCTTT.

This clonotype was seen at least ten times. The chain employs TRBV12-3 or TRBV12-4 and TRBJ1-5; the match to TRBD1 covers 7 bases. V trimming: 7 bases; J trimming: 1 base; junction bases outside the gene matches: 4. The CDR3 sequence is 14 residues long. CDR3 sequence (DNA): TGTGCCAGCAACCCAGGGGGAAGCAATCAGCCCCAGCATTTT. It specifies CASNPGGSNQPQHF.

This clonotype was observed at least ten times. The chain recombines TRBV12-3 or TRBV12-4 with TRBJ2-2, with D possibly being TRBD1 (6 bases). The length of the CDR3 is 17 residues. V lost 6 bases and J lost 3, with 20 bases in between. CDR3 region: CASREGGWAGDTGELFF. The CDR3 DNA reads as TGTGCCAGCAGAGAAGGGGGATGGGCAGGGGACACCGGGGAGCTGTTTTTT.

The chain employs TRBV4-2 and TRBJ2-7; 7 bases are shared with TRBD1. CDR1 and CDR2 (germline): LGHNA, YNFKEQ. V dropped 1 base and J dropped 3; count of bases not matched to a gene: 6. This CDR3 is built from 15 residues. This CDR3 is CASSQGQGVYYEQYF. In DNA, the CDR3 is TGTGCCAGCAGCCAAGGGCAGGGGGTATACTACGAGCAGTACTTC.

The chain recombines TRBV20-1 with TRBJ2-7; D call uncertain. V lost 6 bases and J 0 bases, leaving 12 bases between the germline ends. CDR1 DFQATT and CDR2 SNEGSKA come from the germline V gene (reference sequence). The CDR3 covers 13 residues. CDR3 in amino acids: CSAEQIPSYEQYF. CDR3 in DNA: TGCAGTGCGGAACAGATACCCTCCTACGAGCAGTACTTC.

In its sample, this clonotype was seen a few times. V is TRBV28 and J is TRBJ2-7; tentative D call: TRBD2 (7 bases). Germline loops: CDR1 MDHEN, CDR2 SYDVKM. The length of the CDR3 is 15 residues. Trimming stripped 5 bases from V and 4 bases from J, with 18 bases between. CDR3 protein: CASSGRAGAPYEQYF. The CDR3 DNA reads as TGTGCCAGCAGTGGGAGGGCAGGGGCACCATACGAGCAGTACTTC. The full variable domain, its missing parts supplied by reference TRBV28 and TRBJ2-7, is DVKVTQSSRYLVKRTGEKVFLECVQDMDHENMFWYRQDPGLGLRLIYFSYDVKMKEKGDIPEGYSVSREKKERFSLILESASTNQTSMYLCASSGRAGAPYEQYFGPGTRLTVT.

This clonotype has only a few counts. This rearrangement joins TRBV29-1 to TRBJ1-2; D gene unclear. The V gene lost 5 bases and the J gene lost 1 base, with 20 bases spanning the gap. The V gene's germline CDR1 is SQVTM and CDR2 ANQGSEA. This CDR3 is 16 amino acids long. CDR3 amino acids: CSVPFVEGPINYGYTF. The CDR3 DNA is TGCAGCGTTCCTTTCGTGGAGGGCCCTATTAACTATGGCTACACCTTC.

The chain recombines TRBV25-1 with TRBJ2-3; D possibly corresponds to TRBD1 (6 bases). Germline values: CDR1 MGHDK, CDR2 SYGVNS. The CDR3 length is 14 residues. With 7 bases removed from V and 0 bases from J, the gap between germline ends came to 11 bases. CDR3 DNA: TGTGCCAGCAAGGGACACTATAGCACAGATACGCAGTATTTT. Protein sequence: CASKGHYSTDTQYF.

Many counts were recorded for this clonotype. The rearrangement joins TRBV29-1 to TRBJ2-3; D might be TRBD2 (6 bases). Germline CDR1 SQVTM, CDR2 ANQGSEA. The CDR3 contains 16 residues. The CDR3 nucleotides read TGCACCGTAACCGGGACTCCAAAGGGTAGCACAGATACGCAGTATTTT. It encodes CTVTGTPKGSTDTQYF.

This clonotype has ten or more counts. The chain joins TRBV7-2 to TRBJ1-2; D unclear. From germline, CDR1 is SGHTA and CDR2 FQGNSA. Trimming took 6 bases from V and 0 from J, leaving 2 bases between them. This CDR3 has 11 residues. The CDR3 DNA reads TGTGCCAGCAGTTCTAACTATGGCTACACCTTC. Translating it yields CASSSNYGYTF.

This clonotype has just a few counts. V usage is TRBV7-2 and J usage is TRBJ2-1, with TRBD1 identical over 7 bases. J gave up 12 bases and V 1 base, and 3 bases lay outside the gene matches. Germline values: CDR1 SGHTA, CDR2 FQGNSA. The CDR3 contains 12 residues. Written as DNA, the CDR3 is TGTGCCAGCAGCTTAGGAGGGGGCTTGCAGTTCTTC. Its translation is CASSLGGGLQFF.

The table lists this clonotype with a few counts. The chain joins TRBV11-2 to TRBJ1-4, with TRBD1 as a possible D gene (6 bases). Trimming shortened V by 6 bases and J by 10 bases, and 21 bases separated the two germline ends. The CDR3 consists of 15 residues. Germline assignment: CDR1 SGHAT and CDR2 FQNNGV. CDR3 nucleotide sequence: TGTGCCAGCAGGGGCCCGGGACACCTCCGCGCAAAACTGTTTTTT. This encodes CASRGPGHLRAKLFF.

The sample holds many counts of this clonotype. This chain uses TRBV5-4 with TRBJ2-7, with 9 bases aligning to TRBD1. The CDR3 is 15 residues long. Germline loops: CDR1 SGHNT, CDR2 YYREEE (reference sequence). J was trimmed by 0 bases and V by 3 bases; bases with no gene match: 4. CDR3 in DNA: TGTGCCAGCAGCTCCAGGACAGGGGCCTCCTACGAGCAGTACTTC. Protein: CASSSRTGASYEQYF.

This clonotype was seen more than once but under ten times. This chain connects TRBV5-1 to TRBJ1-5; D uncertain. Trimming stripped 0 bases from V and 3 bases from J, with 4 bases between. The germline CDR1 and CDR2 sequences are SGHRS and YFSETQ. This CDR3 contains 13 residues. The CDR3 loop is CASSLDPNQPQHF. CDR3 coding DNA: TGCGCCAGCAGCTTGGACCCCAATCAGCCCCAGCATTTT.

This clonotype was found a few times. This chain connects TRBV21-1 to TRBJ1-2. TRBV21-1 is annotated as a pseudogene. This CDR3 has 14 residues. The CDR3 bases are TGTGCCAGCAGCAAAGACGTGCAGGACTATGGCTACACCTTC. Its protein product is CASSKDVQDYGYTF.

This clonotype was picked up a small number of times. The chain employs TRBV5-6 and TRBJ1-2, with TRBD1 matching over 8 bases. Trimming at V came to 4 bases and at J to 5 bases, leaving 10 bases not matched to a gene. Germline V gene data show CDR1 as SGHDT and CDR2 as YYEEEE. The CDR3 has 15 residues. This CDR3 reads CASSPWDRPRYGYTF. The CDR3 DNA follows: TGTGCCAGCAGCCCATGGGACAGGCCGAGATATGGCTACACCTTC.

The table lists this clonotype with many counts. This rearrangement joins TRBV9 to TRBJ2-7, with a tentative D call TRBD1 (6 bases). The CDR3 is 15 residues long. CDR1 is SGDLS and CDR2 is YYNGEE in the germline V gene. Trimming stripped 0 bases from V and 3 bases from J, with 13 bases between. CDR3: CASSVGPTGVYEQYF. The CDR3 nucleotides read TGTGCCAGCAGCGTAGGTCCGACAGGTGTCTACGAGCAGTACTTC.

V gene TRBV29-1 combines with J gene TRBJ2-1; no firm D call. The ends were cut back, 2 bases at V and 9 bases at J, with 5 bases in the middle. The CDR3 runs 10 residues. CDR1 is SQVTM, CDR2 ANQGSEA, per germline. The CDR3 bases are TGCAGCGTTGAAACGGGTGAGCAGTTCTTC. Translation: CSVETGEQFF.

This clonotype was seen a few times. The chain joins TRBV3-1 to TRBJ1-6; no definite D call. CDR1 LGHDT and CDR2 YNNKEL come from the germline V gene (reference sequence). The length of the CDR3 is 15 residues. V dropped 4 bases and J dropped 2 bases, with 9 bases sitting between them. In DNA form, the CDR3 reads TGTGCCAGCAGCCCTACGGAGACCTATAATTCACCCCTCCACTTT. This sequence encodes CASSPTETYNSPLHF.

The sample holds a few counts of this clonotype. The chain recombines TRBV20-1 with TRBJ2-1; D unclear. Germline V CDR1 and CDR2: DFQATT, SNEGSKA (reference sequence). This CDR3 spans 16 amino acids. The V and J ends lost 1 base and 0 bases respectively, with 13 bases between them. CDR3 in amino acids: CSARVFRSSSYNEQFF. The CDR3, as DNA: TGCAGTGCTAGAGTTTTTAGGTCGAGCTCCTACAATGAGCAGTTCTTC.

The chain couples TRBV19 to TRBJ2-7, with D perhaps TRBD1 (6 bases). The CDR3 runs 14 residues. Trimming took 8 bases from V and 2 from J, leaving 16 bases between them. Germline assignment: CDR1 LNHDA and CDR2 SQIVND (reference sequence). The CDR3 loop reads CASSSTGRAYEQYF. As DNA, the CDR3 is TGTGCCAGTTCCAGTACAGGGCGTGCCTACGAGCAGTACTTC.

This clonotype was picked up many times. The chain has TRBV7-9 and TRBJ2-3; D possibly corresponds to TRBD1 (6 bases). Trimming stripped 4 bases from V and 0 bases from J, with 14 bases between. CDR1 SEHNR and CDR2 FQNEAQ come from the germline V gene (reference sequence). The CDR3 totals 16 residues. CDR3 DNA sequence: TGTGCCAGCAGCTCCAGGCAGGGGCCCAGCACAGATACGCAGTATTTT. This sequence encodes CASSSRQGPSTDTQYF.

This clonotype was seen just once. The rearrangement uses TRBV7-2 and TRBJ2-7; 10 nucleotides match TRBD2. The germline V gene encodes CDR1 SGHTA and CDR2 FQGNSA. Trimming at V came to 8 bases and at J to 2 bases, leaving 9 bases not matched to a gene. This CDR3 region has 15 residues. DNA for the CDR3: TGTGCCAGCGGACCGAGCGGGGGGGTTCCCTACGAGCAGTACTTC. Translating it yields CASGPSGGVPYEQYF.

This clonotype was detected only a few times. The chain links TRBV4-2 to TRBJ2-1, with 7 bases aligning to TRBD2. Per germline, CDR1 LGHNA and CDR2 YNFKEQ. The trim removed 0 bases at V and 9 bases at J, leaving 11 bases unmatched. The CDR3 runs to 16 residues. The CDR3 region has the DNA TGTGCCAGCAGCCAAGAGTTTAGGCAGGTAGCGGGTGAGCAGTTCTTC. As protein: CASSQEFRQVAGEQFF.

This clonotype was seen at least ten times. The rearrangement joins TRBV6-2 or TRBV6-3 to TRBJ1-6, with D maybe TRBD1 (5 bases). Trimming pared 7 bases from V and 8 bases from J, leaving 12 bases between. The CDR3 has 13 amino acids. CDR1 MNHEY and CDR2 SVGEGT come from the germline V gene. Written as DNA, the CDR3 is TGTGCCAGCAAGTGGGACGCAGATTCACCCCTCCACTTT. It yields the protein CASKWDADSPLHF.

The genes are TRBV3-1 and TRBJ2-2; no clear D gene. CDR1 LGHDT and CDR2 YNNKEL come from the germline V gene (reference sequence). This CDR3 has 14 amino acids. Trimming took off 4 bases at V and 4 bases at J, with 10 bases between the two ends. CDR3 in DNA: TGTGCCAGCAGCCGAGCCTTTAGCACCGGGGAGCTGTTTTTT. This codes for CASSRAFSTGELFF. The whole variable domain, filled in from reference TRBV3-1 and TRBJ2-2, reads DTAVSQTPKYLVTQMGNDKSIKCEQNLGHDTMYWYKQDSKKFLKIMFSYNNKELIINETVPNRFSPKSPDKAHLNLHINSLELGDSAVYFCASSRAFSTGELFFGEGSRLTVL.

This clonotype was observed a few times. The chain links TRBV12-3 or TRBV12-4 to TRBJ1-1; TRBD1 agrees at 7 bases. This CDR3 is 16 amino acids long. V lost 5 bases and J lost 1; bases outside the gene matches: 10. As DNA, the CDR3 is TGTGCCAGCAGTGCCCGACAGGGAGTGAAGAACACTGAAGCTTTCTTT. This gives the protein CASSARQGVKNTEAFF.

This clonotype was picked up many times. This may be a read error, as it is one base from a much larger clone. This chain's CDR3 is CANSVWDRGLDIQYF. The CDR3 DNA reads TGTGCCAACAGTGTCTGGGACAGGGGTTTGGACATTCAGTACTTC. This chain joins TRBV6-2 or TRBV6-3 and TRBJ2-4, with 10 bases fitting TRBD1. This CDR3 has 15 residues. Germline V lookup: CDR1 MNHEY, CDR2 SVGEGT.

This clonotype has at least ten counts. This chain joins TRBV4-3 and TRBJ2-4; D possibly matches TRBD1 or TRBD2 (5 bases each). The CDR3 length is 16 residues. The germline V gene encodes CDR1 LGHNA and CDR2 YSLEER. V gave up 0 bases and J gave up 7 bases, with 16 bases separating them. The CDR3 is CASSQDVRGGENIQYF. The CDR3 region has the DNA TGCGCCAGCAGCCAAGATGTTAGGGGTGGGGAGAACATTCAGTACTTC.

This clonotype has a handful of counts. The rearrangement links TRBV7-8 to TRBJ1-5; D is uncertain. V was trimmed by 0 bases and J by 7 bases, leaving 16 bases between them. In germline, CDR1 is SGHVS, CDR2 FQNEAQ. The CDR3 consists of 16 residues. The CDR3 DNA sequence: TGTGCCAGCAGCTTAGCGCTTGGGTTCTCGGACCAGCCCCAGCATTTT. It translates to CASSLALGFSDQPQHF.

This clonotype was seen many times. The rearrangement links TRBV6-4 to TRBJ2-1, with D perhaps matching TRBD2 (5 bases). Trimming took 3 bases from V and 7 from J, leaving 10 bases between them. The CDR3 extends over 13 amino acids. CDR1 is MRHNA, CDR2 SNTAGT, per germline. The CDR3 DNA is TGTGCCAGCAGTGAGGCTAGCTATAATGAGCAGTTCTTC. Translating gives CASSEASYNEQFF.